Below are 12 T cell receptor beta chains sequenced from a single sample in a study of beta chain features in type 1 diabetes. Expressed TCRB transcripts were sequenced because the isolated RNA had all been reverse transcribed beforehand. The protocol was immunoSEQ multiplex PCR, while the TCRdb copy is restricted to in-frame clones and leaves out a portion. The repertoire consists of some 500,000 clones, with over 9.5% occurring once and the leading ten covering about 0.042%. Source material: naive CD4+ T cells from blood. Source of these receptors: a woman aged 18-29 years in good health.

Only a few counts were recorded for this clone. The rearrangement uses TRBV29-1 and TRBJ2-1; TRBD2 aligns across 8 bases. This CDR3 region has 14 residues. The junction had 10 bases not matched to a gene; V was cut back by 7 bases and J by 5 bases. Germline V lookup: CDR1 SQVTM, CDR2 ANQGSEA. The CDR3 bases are TGCAGCGGCGGTCAGGTAGCGGGGAACAATGAGCAGTTCTTC. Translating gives CSGGQVAGNNEQFF.

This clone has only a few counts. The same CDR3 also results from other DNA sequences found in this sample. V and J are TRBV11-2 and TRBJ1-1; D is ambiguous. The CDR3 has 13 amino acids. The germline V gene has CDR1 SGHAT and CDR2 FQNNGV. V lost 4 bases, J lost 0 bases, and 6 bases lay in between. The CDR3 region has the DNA TGTGCCAGCAGCTCACAGCTGAACACTGAAGCTTTCTTT. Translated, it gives CASSSQLNTEAFF.

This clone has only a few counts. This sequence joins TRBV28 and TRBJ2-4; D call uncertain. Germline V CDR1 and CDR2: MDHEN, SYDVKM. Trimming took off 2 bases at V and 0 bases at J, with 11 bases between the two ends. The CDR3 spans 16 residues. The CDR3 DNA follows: TGTGCCAGCAGTTTAAGGCAGGATCTAGCCAAAAACATTCAGTACTTC. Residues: CASSLRQDLAKNIQYF.

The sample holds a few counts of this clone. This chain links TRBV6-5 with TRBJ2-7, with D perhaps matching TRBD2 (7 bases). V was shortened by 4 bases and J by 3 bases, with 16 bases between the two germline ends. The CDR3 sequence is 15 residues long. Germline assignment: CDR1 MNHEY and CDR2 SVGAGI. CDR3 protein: CASSSVGGPVYEQYF. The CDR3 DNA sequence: TGTGCCAGCAGTTCTGTCGGGGGGCCGGTCTACGAGCAGTACTTC.

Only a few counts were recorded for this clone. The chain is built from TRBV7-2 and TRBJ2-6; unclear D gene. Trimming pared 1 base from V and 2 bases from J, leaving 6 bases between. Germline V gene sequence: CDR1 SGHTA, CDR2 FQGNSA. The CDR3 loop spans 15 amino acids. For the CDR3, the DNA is TGTGCCAGCAGCTTAGAGAGAGCTGGGGCCAACGTCCTGACTTTC. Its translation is CASSLERAGANVLTF.

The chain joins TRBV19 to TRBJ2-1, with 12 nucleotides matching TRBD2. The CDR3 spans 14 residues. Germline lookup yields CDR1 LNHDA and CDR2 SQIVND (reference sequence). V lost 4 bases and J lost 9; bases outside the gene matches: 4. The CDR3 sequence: CASSTGLAGSEQFF. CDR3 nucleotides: TGTGCCAGTAGTACGGGACTAGCGGGTAGTGAGCAGTTCTTC.

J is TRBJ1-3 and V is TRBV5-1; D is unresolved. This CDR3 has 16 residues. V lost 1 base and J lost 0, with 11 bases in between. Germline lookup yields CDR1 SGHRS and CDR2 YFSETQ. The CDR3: CASSLTPAGSGNTIYF. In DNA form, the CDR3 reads TGCGCCAGCAGCTTGACCCCGGCCGGCTCTGGAAACACCATATATTTT. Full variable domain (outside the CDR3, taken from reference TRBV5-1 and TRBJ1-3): KAGVTQTPRYLIKTRGQQVTLSCSPISGHRSVSWYQQTPGQGLQFLFEYFSETQRNKGNFPGRFSGRQFSNSRSEMNVSTLELGDSALYLCASSLTPAGSGNTIYFGEGSWLTVV.

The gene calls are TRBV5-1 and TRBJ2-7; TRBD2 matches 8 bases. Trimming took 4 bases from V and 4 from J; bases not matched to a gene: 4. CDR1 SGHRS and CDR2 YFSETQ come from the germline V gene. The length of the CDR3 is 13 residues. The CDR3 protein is CASSPGRAYEQYF. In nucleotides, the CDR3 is TGCGCCAGCAGCCCCGGGAGGGCTTACGAGCAGTACTTC. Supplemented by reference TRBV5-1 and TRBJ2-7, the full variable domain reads KAGVTQTPRYLIKTRGQQVTLSCSPISGHRSVSWYQQTPGQGLQFLFEYFSETQRNKGNFPGRFSGRQFSNSRSEMNVSTLELGDSALYLCASSPGRAYEQYFGPGTRLTVT.

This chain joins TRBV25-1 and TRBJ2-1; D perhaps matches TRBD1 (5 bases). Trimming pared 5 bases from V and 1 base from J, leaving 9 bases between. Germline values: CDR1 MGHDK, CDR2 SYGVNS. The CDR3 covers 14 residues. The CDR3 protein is CASSWTLSYNEQFF. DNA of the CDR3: TGTGCCAGCAGTTGGACACTATCCTACAATGAGCAGTTCTTC.

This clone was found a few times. The CDR3 is CSVDRDGFYEQYF. CDR3 DNA sequence: TGCAGCGTTGATAGGGACGGATTCTACGAGCAGTACTTC. The V call is TRBV29-1, the J call TRBJ2-7, with D perhaps given as TRBD1 or TRBD2 (5 bases each). Germline-derived CDR1 and CDR2 are SQVTM and ANQGSEA. With 3 bases removed from V and 3 bases from J, the gap between germline ends came to 12 bases. The CDR3 is 13 residues long.

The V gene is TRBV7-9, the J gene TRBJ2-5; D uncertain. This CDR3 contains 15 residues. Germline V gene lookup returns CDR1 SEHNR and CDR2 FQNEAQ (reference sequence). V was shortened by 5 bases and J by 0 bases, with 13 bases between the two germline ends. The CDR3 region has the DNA TGTGCCAGCAGCCTTCAGACTTGGTACCAAGAGACCCAGTACTTC. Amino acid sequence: CASSLQTWYQETQYF.

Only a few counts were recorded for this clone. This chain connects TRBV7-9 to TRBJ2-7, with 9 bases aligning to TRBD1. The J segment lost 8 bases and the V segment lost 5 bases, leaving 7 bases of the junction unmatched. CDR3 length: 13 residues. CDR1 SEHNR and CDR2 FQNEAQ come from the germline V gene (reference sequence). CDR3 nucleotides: TGTGCCAGCAGCCGGGGACAGGGAGGCCAGCAGTACGTC. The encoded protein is CASSRGQGGQQYV.